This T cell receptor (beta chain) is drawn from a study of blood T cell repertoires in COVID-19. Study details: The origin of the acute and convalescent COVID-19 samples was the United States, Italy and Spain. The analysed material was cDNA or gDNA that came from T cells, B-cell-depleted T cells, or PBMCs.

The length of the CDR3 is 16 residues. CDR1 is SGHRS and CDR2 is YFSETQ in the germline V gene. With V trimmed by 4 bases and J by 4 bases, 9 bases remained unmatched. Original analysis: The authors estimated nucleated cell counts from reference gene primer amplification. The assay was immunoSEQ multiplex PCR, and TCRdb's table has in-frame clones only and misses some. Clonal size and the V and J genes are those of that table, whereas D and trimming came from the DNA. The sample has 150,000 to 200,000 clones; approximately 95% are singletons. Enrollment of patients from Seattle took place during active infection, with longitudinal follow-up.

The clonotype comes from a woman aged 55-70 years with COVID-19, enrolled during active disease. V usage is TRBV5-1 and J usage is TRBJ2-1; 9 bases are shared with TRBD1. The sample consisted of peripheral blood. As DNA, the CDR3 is TGCGCCAGCAGCCCGTCACCGGGACAGGGATACAATGAGCAGTTCTTC. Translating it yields CASSPSPGQGYNEQFF.